This T cell receptor (beta chain) was documented in a study of regulatory T cells in long-lasting Graves disease. CDR3-region Arm-PCR and iRepertoire HTBI primers produced the TCR beta libraries. TCRdb reprocessed the multiplex PCR reads via MiXCR and lists one record per CDR3 protein. This sample carries approximately 400,000 distinct CDR3 sequences, about 15% of them seen once, and the ten largest clones take 16%. CDR3 size: 17 residues. J gave up 5 bases and V 5 bases, and 6 bases lay outside the gene matches. Germline values: CDR1 SGHAT, CDR2 FQNNGV. Time point reported: newly diagnosed GD, antithyroid drugs for less than 3 months. RNA isolated from PBMCs was used to make the TCR library. At least ten counts were recorded for this clonotype. These same data were also listed under a study on T cells in Graves' hyperthyroidism and ophthalmopathy.

This receptor was identified in a woman in her twenties or thirties with Graves disease. This material consisted of peripheral blood mononuclear cells (PBMCs), taken at new diagnosis, from a patient treated with antithyroid drugs. The chain joins TRBV11-2 to TRBJ2-2; 15 bases map to TRBD2. Here the CDR3 reads CASSTRGTSGRTGELFF. For the CDR3, the DNA is TGTGCCAGCAGCACGCGAGGGACTAGCGGGAGGACCGGGGAGCTGTTTTTT.